The 9 T cell receptor beta chains reported below all come from one sample, sequenced in a study of shared clonotypes between healthy human individuals. Only in-frame clones appear in the TCRdb table, and some are missing; sequencing was by immunoSEQ multiplex PCR. The sample has over 2 million clones, 90% to 95% seen once. The sequencing input was naive CD4+ T cells sorted from blood. Subset in this sample: CD45RA+ positively selected. These receptor sequences come from a young man in good health.

The chain is built from TRBV5-4 and TRBJ1-4; D is perhaps TRBD1 (5 bases). Germline V gene sequence: CDR1 SGHNT, CDR2 YYREEE (reference sequence). The V and J ends lost 5 bases and 8 bases respectively, with 16 bases between them. This CDR3 is built from 14 residues. CDR3 in amino acids: CASRLRGRAEKLFF. DNA of the CDR3: TGTGCCAGCAGACTAAGGGGCCGGGCGGAAAAACTGTTTTTT.

The chain recombines TRBV6-6 with TRBJ2-7; 7 bases fit TRBD1. CDR3 length: 15 residues. Trimming cost V 0 bases and J 4 bases; bases outside gene matches: 6. The germline gives CDR1 MNHNY, CDR2 SVGAGI (reference sequence). In DNA, the CDR3 is TGTGCCAGCAGTTACTCGACAGGGCCAGGGTACGAGCAGTACTTC. As protein: CASSYSTGPGYEQYF.

This rearrangement joins TRBV19 to TRBJ1-1; perhaps TRBD1 as D (5 bases). Germline-derived CDR1 and CDR2 are LNHDA and SQIVND (reference sequence). Trimming took 7 bases from V and 5 from J, leaving 14 bases between them. This CDR3 has 13 amino acids. The CDR3 DNA reads as TGTGCCAGTAATAAGGAGGGGCGGACTGAAGCTTTCTTT. This encodes CASNKEGRTEAFF.

In the case of this clone: This sample includes further DNA sequences coding for the same CDR3. The chain couples TRBV30 to TRBJ1-6, with 8 nucleotides matching TRBD1. The CDR3 is made up of 13 amino acids. Looked up from germline, CDR1 is GTSNPN and CDR2 is SVGIG (reference sequence). V lost 3 bases to trimming and J lost 8 bases; unmatched junction nucleotides: 3. CDR3 sequence (DNA): TGTGCCTGGAGGGACAGGGAGGATTCACCCCTCCACTTT. Amino acids: CAWRDREDSPLHF. Using reference TRBV30 and TRBJ1-6 for the parts outside the CDR3, the full variable domain is SQTIHQWPATLVQPVGSPLSLECTVEGTSNPNLYWYRQAAGRGLQLLFYSVGIGQISSEVPQNLSASRPQDRQFILSSKKLLLSDSGFYLCAWRDREDSPLHFGNGTRLTVT.

Turning to this clone: Other DNA sequences within the sample encode an identical CDR3. The rearrangement uses TRBV18 and TRBJ2-7, with D unresolved. Germline V gene sequence: CDR1 KGHSH, CDR2 LQKENI. Trimming removed 1 base from V and 2 bases from J, with 3 bases in between. CDR3 size: 12 residues. The CDR3 DNA reads TGTGCCAGCTCACCACGAGCCTACGAGCAGTACTTC. This gives the protein CASSPRAYEQYF.

The genes are TRBV30 and TRBJ2-5, with 7 bases aligning to TRBD1. V was pared by 2 bases and J by 4 bases, with 16 bases of the junction left unmatched. In germline, CDR1 is GTSNPN, CDR2 SVGIG (reference sequence). This CDR3 has 17 amino acids. The CDR3 DNA is TGTGCCTGGAGTCCAAATCTCGGGACCGCAGGGGGAGAGACCCAGTACTTC. Amino acids: CAWSPNLGTAGGETQYF.

The CDR3 DNA follows: TGTGCCATCAGTACATTGACATTGAACACTGAAGCTTTCTTT. The encoded protein is CAISTLTLNTEAFF. V and J are TRBV10-3 and TRBJ1-1; D not certain. There are 14 residues in the CDR3. Trimming took off 5 bases at V and 0 bases at J, with 10 bases between the two ends. Germline V CDR1 and CDR2: ENHRY, SYGVKD.

The rearrangement joins TRBV5-1 to TRBJ1-1; D is undetermined. This CDR3 has 15 amino acids. In germline, CDR1 is SGHRS, CDR2 YFSETQ. Trimming cost V 3 bases and J 0 bases, with 12 bases left between them. The DNA for the CDR3 is TGCGCCAGCAGCTCGGGCTCCACCTTGAACACTGAAGCTTTCTTT. Translating gives CASSSGSTLNTEAFF.

Here the CDR3 DNA reads TGTGCCAGCAGTAGCCACGGTGTACCGCCCCCCTATGGCTACACCTTC. Translation gives CASSSHGVPPPYGYTF. The rearrangement links TRBV28 to TRBJ1-2, with D unresolved. CDR3 length equals 16 residues. Deletions cut 5 bases from V and 4 bases from J, with 20 bases between. CDR1 and CDR2 from the germline V gene are MDHEN and SYDVKM.